This T cell receptor beta chain was sequenced during a study of CD8+CD57+ T cells in acquired aplastic anemia. The ends lost 4 bases at V and 1 base at J; junction bases unmatched: 5. The germline gives CDR1 LGHNA, CDR2 YSLEER. CDR3 length: 17 amino acids. Study-level results: Patient and control CD8+ Simpson's diversity was not significantly different. In common between the patients and the controls were around 29 CD8+ CDR3 sequences.

Genomic DNA acted as the template from which TCR beta VDJ combination and CDR3 sequence profiling were carried out. TCRdb processed the reads anew with MiXCR; each CDR3 protein has one entry. The sample lists about 170,000 distinct CDR3 sequences; around 60% were seen once. In its sample, this clonotype was seen many times. The antigen remains undetermined. This receptor was obtained from a human donor in good health. Sequences were obtained from sorted CD4+, CD8+, or CD8+CD57+ T cells (not recorded which) from PBMCs. The chain uses TRBV4-3 and TRBJ2-2, with 11 bases identical to TRBD1. Here the CDR3 DNA reads TGCGCCAGCAGCCCCGGACAGGGGGCCGGGAACACCGGGGAGCTGTTTTTT. It encodes CASSPGQGAGNTGELFF.